One sample yielded the 22 T cell receptor beta chains listed below, sequenced in a study of blood T cell repertoires in COVID-19. Clones were sequenced by immunoSEQ multiplex PCR, and TCRdb holds only the in-frame ones, with some missing. The sample has 70,000 to 75,000 clones; about 82% are singletons. The sequencing sample was made of peripheral blood. These receptor sequences come from a woman aged 55-69 years with acute or convalescent COVID-19.

The chain is built from TRBV30 and TRBJ1-6; possibly TRBD1 for D (6 bases). From germline, CDR1 is GTSNPN and CDR2 SVGIG (reference sequence). The CDR3 totals 17 residues. V was trimmed by 1 base and J by 0 bases, leaving 13 bases between them. The CDR3 loop is CAWSGLGGSSYNSPLHF. CDR3 DNA: TGTGCCTGGAGTGGCCTAGGGGGAAGCTCCTATAATTCACCCCTCCACTTT.

The chain uses TRBV5-6 and TRBJ2-2; TRBD1 aligns across 8 bases. After removal of 0 bases from V and 5 bases from J, the junction contained 15 bases not matched to a gene. Per the germline V gene, CDR1 is SGHDT and CDR2 is YYEEEE. The CDR3 has 19 residues. The CDR3 is CASSLVGLSGGIGTGELFF. The DNA for the CDR3 is TGTGCCAGCAGCTTGGTGGGTCTCTCAGGGGGCATAGGAACCGGGGAGCTGTTTTTT. Using reference TRBV5-6 and TRBJ2-2 for the parts outside the CDR3, the full variable domain is DAGVTQSPTHLIKTRGQQVTLRCSPKSGHDTVSWYQQALGQGPQFIFQYYEEEERQRGNFPDRFSGHQFPNYSSELNVNALLLGDSALYLCASSLVGLSGGIGTGELFFGEGSRLTVL.

In nucleotides, the CDR3 is TGTGCCAGCGCCCTTCCGGGACTGTACGACTACGAGCAGTACTTC. The encoded protein is CASALPGLYDYEQYF. The chain is built from TRBV28 and TRBJ2-7; D is perhaps TRBD2 (6 bases). The length of the CDR3 is 15 residues. V dropped 8 bases and J dropped 3 bases, with 20 bases sitting between them. Germline CDR1 and CDR2: MDHEN and SYDVKM.

The V call is TRBV10-2, the J call TRBJ2-1; D unclear. This CDR3 has 11 amino acids. Trimming left V 2 bases short and J 10 bases short, with 6 bases between. Looked up from germline, CDR1 is WSHSY and CDR2 is SAAADI. DNA for the CDR3: TGCGCCAGCAGTGAGGGCAACGAGCAGTTCTTC. The encoded protein is CASSEGNEQFF.

This clone was found once. This rearrangement joins TRBV6-6 to TRBJ1-5; 7 bases line up with TRBD1. CDR1 is MNHNY and CDR2 is SVGAGI in the germline V gene (reference sequence). Unmatched junction bases numbered 6, after V lost 5 bases and J lost 2 bases. The CDR3 runs to 15 residues. The CDR3 coding sequence is TGTGCCAGCAGTGACAGGGTCGGGCGCAATCAGCCCCAGCATTTT. Protein product: CASSDRVGRNQPQHF.

The rearrangement uses TRBV7-2 and TRBJ1-6; D uncertain. Germline CDR1 and CDR2: SGHTA and FQGNSA. This CDR3 has 15 residues. Trimming shortened V by 7 bases and J by 7 bases, and 17 bases separated the two germline ends. The CDR3: CASTPRVVGNSPLHF. The CDR3 DNA reads TGTGCCAGCACCCCGAGGGTGGTAGGGAATTCACCCCTCCACTTT.

The rearrangement links TRBV6-4 to TRBJ1-5, with a possible D match to TRBD1 (5 bases). Germline CDR1 and CDR2: MRHNA and SNTAGT. Trimming removed 8 bases at V and 0 bases at J, with 20 bases between. This CDR3 has 17 amino acids. CDR3 region: CASWRQRQNHSNQPQHF. The CDR3 DNA reads as TGTGCCAGCTGGCGACAGAGACAGAACCATAGCAATCAGCCCCAGCATTTT.

This chain uses TRBV5-6 with TRBJ1-6; TRBD1 is a possible D gene (5 bases). The CDR3 loop spans 13 amino acids. V lost 3 bases and J 7 bases, leaving 8 bases between the germline ends. Germline lookup yields CDR1 SGHDT and CDR2 YYEEEE. The CDR3 loop reads CASSWDSNSPLHF. CDR3 DNA: TGTGCCAGCAGCTGGGACTCCAATTCACCCCTCCACTTT.

This clone has only a few counts. The chain combines TRBV18 with TRBJ1-4; 9 bases map to TRBD1. The CDR3 loop spans 15 amino acids. In germline, CDR1 is KGHSH, CDR2 LQKENI. With 3 bases clipped from V and 5 bases from J, the junction kept 4 bases outside the gene matches. CDR3 residues: CASSPDRGTNEKLFF. CDR3 sequence (DNA): TGTGCCAGCTCACCGGACAGGGGCACGAATGAAAAACTGTTTTTT.

The chain joins TRBV3-1 (or the pseudogene TRBV3-2) to TRBJ2-4; 7 nucleotides line up with TRBD2. Unmatched junction bases numbered 6, after V lost 4 bases and J lost 3 bases. CDR1 and CDR2 from the germline V gene are LGHDT and YNNKEL (reference sequence). This CDR3 is 15 amino acids long. This chain's CDR3 is CASSLGPGGKNIQYF. The DNA of the CDR3 is TGTGCCAGCAGCCTCGGCCCGGGGGGCAAAAACATTCAGTACTTC.

The chain carries TRBV13 and TRBJ1-1; D is possibly TRBD1 (5 bases). V was cut by 7 bases and J by 3 bases, with 18 bases left in between. CDR3 length equals 15 residues. Germline V gene lookup returns CDR1 PRHDT and CDR2 FYEKMQ (reference sequence). CDR3 protein: CASKHGGYGDTEAFF. CDR3 nucleotide sequence: TGTGCCAGCAAACATGGGGGGTATGGGGACACTGAAGCTTTCTTT. The full variable domain, rest sourced from reference TRBV13 and TRBJ1-1, is AAGVIQSPRHLIKEKRETATLKCYPIPRHDTVYWYQQGPGQDPQFLISFYEKMQSDKGSIPDRFSAQQFSDYHSELNMSSLELGDSALYFCASKHGGYGDTEAFFGQGTRLTVV.

The chain recombines TRBV7-9 with TRBJ1-2; 7 bases map to TRBD1. Trimming removed 4 bases from V and 4 bases from J; junction bases left unmatched: 9. Per the germline V gene, CDR1 is SEHNR and CDR2 is FQNEAQ (reference sequence). The CDR3 loop spans 15 amino acids. CDR3 nucleotides: TGTGCCAGCAGCTCCTGGCAGGGGGTAGGCTATGGCTACACCTTC. Translation: CASSSWQGVGYGYTF.

This clone turned up a few times. This chain links TRBV19 with TRBJ1-2; the match to TRBD1 covers 8 bases. The CDR3 covers 13 residues. The trim removed 6 bases at V and 5 bases at J, leaving 5 bases unmatched. Germline V CDR1 and CDR2: LNHDA, SQIVND (reference sequence). The CDR3 bases are TGTGCCAGTAGCCAAACAGGGGGTTATGGCTACACCTTC. Encoded protein: CASSQTGGYGYTF.

The V and J genes are TRBV6-5 and TRBJ2-7, with TRBD1 matching over 7 bases. Germline V lookup: CDR1 MNHEY, CDR2 SVGAGI. CDR3 length: 14 residues. V shed 6 bases and J 2 bases; nucleotides not matched to a gene: 7. The CDR3 protein is CASRVGQPTYEQYF. The CDR3 bases are TGTGCCAGCAGGGTGGGACAGCCCACCTACGAGCAGTACTTC.

The rearrangement uses TRBV5-1 and TRBJ2-3; 15 bases are a match to TRBD2. V was clipped by 4 bases and J by 1 base; unmatched bases: 4. This CDR3 has 17 residues. Germline CDR1 is SGHRS and CDR2 is YFSETQ. The CDR3, as DNA: TGCGCCAGCAGCACCGGACTAGCGGGGGGGCGCACAGATACGCAGTATTTT. Translation: CASSTGLAGGRTDTQYF.

This rearrangement joins TRBV7-6 to TRBJ1-5, with D possibly being TRBD1 (5 bases). Deletions cut 5 bases from V and 3 bases from J, with 14 bases between. Looked up from germline, CDR1 is SGHVS and CDR2 is FNYEAQ. CDR3 size: 15 residues. CDR3 sequence reads: CASSPGTGLNQPQHF. The CDR3 bases are TGTGCCAGCAGCCCAGGGACGGGACTCAATCAGCCCCAGCATTTT.

The chain combines TRBV29-1 with TRBJ2-5; TRBD1 is a possible D gene (6 bases). CDR1 and CDR2 (germline): SQVTM, ANQGSEA. Deletions cut 3 bases from V and 10 bases from J, with 24 bases between. This CDR3 has 15 amino acids. The CDR3 DNA reads as TGCAGCGTTGACTCCCGTCTTCAGGGACATGGGGGCCAGTACTTC. Translated, it gives CSVDSRLQGHGGQYF.

This clone is a singleton in its sample. The genes are TRBV27 and TRBJ2-7; TRBD1 might be the D (6 bases). Germline V CDR1 and CDR2: MNHEY, SMNVEV (reference sequence). The ends were cut back, 4 bases at V and 2 bases at J, with 6 bases in the middle. The CDR3 extends over 12 amino acids. The chain's CDR3 is CASSSGAYEQYF. The CDR3 DNA follows: TGTGCCAGCAGTTCAGGGGCCTACGAGCAGTACTTC.

J is TRBJ1-6 and V is TRBV7-3; D is possibly TRBD1 (6 bases). Germline CDR1 and CDR2: SGHTA and FQGTGA. This CDR3 spans 16 amino acids. Trimming pared 5 bases from V and 1 base from J, leaving 12 bases between. The CDR3 nucleotides are TGTGCCAGCAGCCTCAGGGGAGGGTCCTATAATTCACCCCTCCACTTT. It translates to CASSLRGGSYNSPLHF.

The V call is TRBV4-1, the J call TRBJ1-4, with D perhaps TRBD1 (5 bases). V was clipped by 4 bases and J by 4 bases, with 19 bases between them. The V gene's germline CDR1 is MGHRA and CDR2 YSYEKL. The length of the CDR3 is 17 residues. Here the CDR3 DNA reads TGCGCCAGCAGCCCCTTAGGGGTTACAGCGAATAATGAAAAACTGTTTTTT. Amino acid sequence: CASSPLGVTANNEKLFF.

The chain uses TRBV25-1 and TRBJ1-4; no clear D gene. CDR1 MGHDK and CDR2 SYGVNS come from the germline V gene. The CDR3 sequence is 15 residues long. V lost 7 bases and J lost 0, with 12 bases in between. CDR3 coding DNA: TGTGCCAGCACCCCCCGGGAGGCAACTAATGAAAAACTGTTTTTT. This encodes CASTPREATNEKLFF.

DNA of the CDR3: TGTGCCAGCAGTCCCCGCGGATCGGCGTATGGCTACACCTTC. It is translated as CASSPRGSAYGYTF. The chain combines TRBV27 with TRBJ1-2; D is unclear. With 5 bases removed from V and 5 bases from J, the gap between germline ends came to 15 bases. The CDR3 has 14 amino acids. Germline V gene sequence: CDR1 MNHEY, CDR2 SMNVEV (reference sequence).